The entry below gives a single T cell receptor (beta chain) sequence along with its context. This record belongs to a study of blood T cell repertoires in COVID-19. Study background: Italy, Spain and the United States were the sources of the convalescent and acute COVID-19 samples. The analysed material was cDNA or gDNA that came from T cells, B-cell-depleted T cells, or PBMCs.

Measured with immunoSEQ multiplex PCR; TCRdb has only the in-frame clones, and not every one. The sample consists of about 230,000 clones, approximately 88% of them appearing once. Germline V CDR1 and CDR2: LNHDA, SQIVND (reference sequence). V dropped 5 bases and J dropped 4 bases, with 8 bases sitting between them. The CDR3 totals 12 residues. This study enrolled people aged roughly 18 to 100 from 24 US geographic areas. Cohort placement rested on clinical history that participants reported themselves. The source of this sequence is a woman aged 40-49 years with acute COVID-19. This chain links TRBV19 with TRBJ1-2; D may be TRBD1 (6 bases). Sequences were obtained from PBMCs or T cells enriched from blood (not recorded which). The CDR3 region is CASSLDSYGYTF. CDR3 bases: TGTGCCAGTAGTCTGGACAGCTATGGCTACACCTTC. Variable domain in full (rest from reference TRBV19 and TRBJ1-2): DGGITQSPKYLFRKEGQNVTLSCEQNLNHDAMYWYRQDPGQGLRLIYYSQIVNDFQKGDIAEGYSVSREKKESFPLTVTSAQKNPTAFYLCASSLDSYGYTFGSGTRLTVV.